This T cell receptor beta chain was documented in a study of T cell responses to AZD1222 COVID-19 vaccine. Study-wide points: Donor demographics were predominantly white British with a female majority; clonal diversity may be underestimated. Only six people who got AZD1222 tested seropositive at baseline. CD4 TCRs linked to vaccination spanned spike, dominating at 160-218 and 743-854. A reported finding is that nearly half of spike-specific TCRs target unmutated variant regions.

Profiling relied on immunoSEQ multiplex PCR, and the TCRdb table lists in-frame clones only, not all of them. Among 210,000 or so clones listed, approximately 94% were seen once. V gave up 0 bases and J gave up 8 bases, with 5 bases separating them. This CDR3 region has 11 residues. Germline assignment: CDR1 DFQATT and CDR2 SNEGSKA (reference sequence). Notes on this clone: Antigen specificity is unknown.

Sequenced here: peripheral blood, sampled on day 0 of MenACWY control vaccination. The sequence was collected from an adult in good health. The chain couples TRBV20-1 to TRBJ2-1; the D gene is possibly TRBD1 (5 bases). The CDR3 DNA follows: TGCAGTGCTAGAGAGGGGCATGAGCAGTTCTTC. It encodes CSAREGHEQFF.